Reported below is one T cell receptor beta chain. Its target is not known. At one end the junction does not follow the germline gene, possibly because of a read error. The source of the sample is a study of response to subunit inactivated influenza vaccine. Overall study findings and caveats: Each seasonal influenza vaccination recruits few new T cells, the authors suggested.

Germline loops: CDR1 DFQATT, CDR2 SNEGSKA (reference sequence). This CDR3 has 17 amino acids. TCRdb redid the calling of the RT-PCR reads with MiXCR, one entry per CDR3 protein. The repertoire includes about 180,000 distinct CDR3 sequences, 7.5% to 10% of them detected once, and approximately 11% sits in the top ten. Here the sequenced sample was non-naive T cells sorted from PBMCs, taken on the day of vaccination. This sequence originates from a man aged 50 or older who received an inactivated influenza vaccine. The chain has TRBV20-1 and TRBJ2-3, with D tentatively TRBD2 (6 bases). CDR3: CCARPYLFRRAGDTQYF. In DNA form, the CDR3 reads TGCTGTGCTAGACCCTACCTCTTCCGGCGGGCGGGGGATACGCAGTATTTT.